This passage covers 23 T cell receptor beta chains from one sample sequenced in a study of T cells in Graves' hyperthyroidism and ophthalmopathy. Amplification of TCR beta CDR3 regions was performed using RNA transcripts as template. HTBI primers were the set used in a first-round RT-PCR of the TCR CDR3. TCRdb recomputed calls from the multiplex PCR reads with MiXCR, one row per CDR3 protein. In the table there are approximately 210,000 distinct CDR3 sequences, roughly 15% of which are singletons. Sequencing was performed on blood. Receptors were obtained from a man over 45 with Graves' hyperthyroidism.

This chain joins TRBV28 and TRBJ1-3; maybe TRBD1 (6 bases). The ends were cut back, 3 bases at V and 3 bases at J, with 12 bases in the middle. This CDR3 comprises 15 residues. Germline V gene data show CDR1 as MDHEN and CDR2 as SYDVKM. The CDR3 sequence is CASSLGGAYGNTIYF. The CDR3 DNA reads TGTGCCAGCAGTTTGGGGGGGGCATATGGAAACACCATATATTTT. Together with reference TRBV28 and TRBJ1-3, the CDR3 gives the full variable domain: DVKVTQSSRYLVKRTGEKVFLECVQDMDHENMFWYRQDPGLGLRLIYFSYDVKMKEKGDIPEGYSVSREKKERFSLILESASTNQTSMYLCASSLGGAYGNTIYFGEGSWLTVV.

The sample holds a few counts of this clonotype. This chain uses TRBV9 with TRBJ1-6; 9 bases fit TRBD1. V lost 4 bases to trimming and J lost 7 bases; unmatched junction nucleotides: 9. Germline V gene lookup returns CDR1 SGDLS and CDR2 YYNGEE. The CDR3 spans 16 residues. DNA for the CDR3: TGTGCCAGCAGCCAGACGGACAGGGGCTTCAATTCACCCCTCCACTTT. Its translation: CASSQTDRGFNSPLHF.

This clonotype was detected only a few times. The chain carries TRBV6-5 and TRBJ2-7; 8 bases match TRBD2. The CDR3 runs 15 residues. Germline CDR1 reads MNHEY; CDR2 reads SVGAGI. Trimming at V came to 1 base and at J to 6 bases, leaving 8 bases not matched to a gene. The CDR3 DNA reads TGTGCCAGCAGTTACTTTTCGGGAGGGCTTGGCGAGCAGTACTTC. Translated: CASSYFSGGLGEQYF.

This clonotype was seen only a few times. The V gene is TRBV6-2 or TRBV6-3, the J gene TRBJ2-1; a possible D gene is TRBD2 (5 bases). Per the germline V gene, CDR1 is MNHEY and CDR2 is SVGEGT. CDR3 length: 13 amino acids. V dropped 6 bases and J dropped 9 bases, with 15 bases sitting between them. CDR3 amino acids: CASSPVQSGEQFF. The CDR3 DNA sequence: TGTGCCAGCAGCCCGGTCCAGAGCGGTGAGCAGTTCTTC.

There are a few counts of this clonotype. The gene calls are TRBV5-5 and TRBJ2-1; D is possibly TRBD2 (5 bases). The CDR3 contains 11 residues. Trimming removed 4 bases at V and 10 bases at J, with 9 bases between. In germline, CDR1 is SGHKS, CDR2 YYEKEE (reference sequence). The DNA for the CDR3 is TGTGCCAGCAGCAGAGGGATCGAGCAGTTCTTC. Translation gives CASSRGIEQFF.

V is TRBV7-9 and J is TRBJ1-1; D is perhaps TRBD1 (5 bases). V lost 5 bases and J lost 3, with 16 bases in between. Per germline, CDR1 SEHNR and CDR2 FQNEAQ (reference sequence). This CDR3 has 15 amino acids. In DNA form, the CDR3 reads TGTGCCAGCAGCCCGGGACGCACACTCGACACTGAAGCTTTCTTT. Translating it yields CASSPGRTLDTEAFF.

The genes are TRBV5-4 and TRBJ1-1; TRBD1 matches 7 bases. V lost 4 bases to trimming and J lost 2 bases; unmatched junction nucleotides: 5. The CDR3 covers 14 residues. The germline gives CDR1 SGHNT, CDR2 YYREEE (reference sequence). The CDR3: CASSVGQYNTEAFF. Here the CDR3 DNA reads TGTGCCAGCAGCGTGGGACAGTATAACACTGAAGCTTTCTTT.

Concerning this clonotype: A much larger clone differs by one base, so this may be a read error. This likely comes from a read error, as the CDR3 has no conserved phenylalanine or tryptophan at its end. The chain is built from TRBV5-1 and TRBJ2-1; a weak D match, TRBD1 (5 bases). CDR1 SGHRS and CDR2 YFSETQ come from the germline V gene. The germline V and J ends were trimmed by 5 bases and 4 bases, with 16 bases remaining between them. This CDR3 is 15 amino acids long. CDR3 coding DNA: TGCGCCAGCAGATCAATCCCGACAGATTACAATGAGCAGTTCCTC. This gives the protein CASRSIPTDYNEQFL.

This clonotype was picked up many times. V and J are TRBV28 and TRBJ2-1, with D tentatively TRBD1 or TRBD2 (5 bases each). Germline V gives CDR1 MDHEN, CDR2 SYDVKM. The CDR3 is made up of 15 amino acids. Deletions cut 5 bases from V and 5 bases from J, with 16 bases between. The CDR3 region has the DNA TGTGCCAGCAGTCCCCAGGGACGGCCCAACAATGAGCAGTTCTTC. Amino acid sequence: CASSPQGRPNNEQFF.

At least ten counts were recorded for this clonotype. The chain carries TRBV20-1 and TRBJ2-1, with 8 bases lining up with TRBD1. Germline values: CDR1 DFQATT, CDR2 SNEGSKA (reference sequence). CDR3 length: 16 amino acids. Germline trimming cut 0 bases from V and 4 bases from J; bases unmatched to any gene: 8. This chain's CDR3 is CSARDRTGGGYNEQFF. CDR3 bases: TGCAGTGCTAGAGATAGAACAGGGGGAGGATACAATGAGCAGTTCTTC.

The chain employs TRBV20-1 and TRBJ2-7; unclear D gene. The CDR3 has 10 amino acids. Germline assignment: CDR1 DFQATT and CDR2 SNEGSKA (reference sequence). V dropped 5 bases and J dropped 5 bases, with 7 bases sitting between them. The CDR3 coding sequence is TGCAGTGCTCAAGGGAACGAGCAGTACTTC. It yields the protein CSAQGNEQYF.

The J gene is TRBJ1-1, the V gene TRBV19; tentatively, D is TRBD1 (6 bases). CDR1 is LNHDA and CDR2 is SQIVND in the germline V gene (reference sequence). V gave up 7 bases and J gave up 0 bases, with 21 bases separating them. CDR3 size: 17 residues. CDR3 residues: CASTPMWGPRLNTEAFF. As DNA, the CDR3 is TGTGCCAGTACCCCAATGTGGGGGCCCCGTTTGAACACTGAAGCTTTCTTT.

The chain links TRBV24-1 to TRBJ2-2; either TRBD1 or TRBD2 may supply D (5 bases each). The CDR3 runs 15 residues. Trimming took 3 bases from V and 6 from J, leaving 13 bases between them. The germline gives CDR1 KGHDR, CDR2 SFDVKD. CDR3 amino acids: CATSDPPLGAGELFF. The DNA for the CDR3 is TGTGCCACCAGTGATCCACCTTTGGGGGCCGGGGAGCTGTTTTTT.

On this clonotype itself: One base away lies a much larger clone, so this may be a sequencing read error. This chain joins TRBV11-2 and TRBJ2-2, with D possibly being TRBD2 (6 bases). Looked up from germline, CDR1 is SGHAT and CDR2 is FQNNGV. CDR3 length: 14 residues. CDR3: CASSSGVMGGKLFF. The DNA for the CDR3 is TGTGCCAGCAGCTCAGGCGTTATGGGCGGGAAGCTGTTTTTT.

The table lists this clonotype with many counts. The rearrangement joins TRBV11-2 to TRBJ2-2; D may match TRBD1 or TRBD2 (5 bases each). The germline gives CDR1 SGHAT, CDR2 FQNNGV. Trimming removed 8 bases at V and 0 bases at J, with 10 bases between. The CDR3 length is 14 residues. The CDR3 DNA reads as TGTGCCAGCTCGATGGGACCGAACACCGGGGAGCTGTTTTTT. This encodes CASSMGPNTGELFF.

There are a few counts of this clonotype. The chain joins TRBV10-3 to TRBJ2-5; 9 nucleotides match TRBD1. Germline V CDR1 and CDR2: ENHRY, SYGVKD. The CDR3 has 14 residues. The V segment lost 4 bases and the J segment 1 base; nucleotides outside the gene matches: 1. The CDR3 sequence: CAISGGQGQETQYF. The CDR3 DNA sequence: TGTGCCATCAGTGGGGGACAGGGCCAAGAGACCCAGTACTTC.

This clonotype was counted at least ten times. As DNA, the CDR3 is TGTGCCAGCAGCTTAACCCGAACTAACTATGGCTACACCTTC. Its translation: CASSLTRTNYGYTF. The chain employs TRBV7-2 and TRBJ1-2, with unresolved D. Germline CDR1 and CDR2: SGHTA and FQGNSA. CDR3 length: 14 residues. V lost 2 bases and J lost 0, with 7 bases in between.

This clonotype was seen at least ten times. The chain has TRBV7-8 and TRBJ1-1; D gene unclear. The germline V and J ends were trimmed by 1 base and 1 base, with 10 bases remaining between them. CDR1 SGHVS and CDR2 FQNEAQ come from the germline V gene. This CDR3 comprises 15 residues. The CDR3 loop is CASSLDVSRNTEAFF. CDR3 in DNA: TGTGCCAGCAGCTTAGATGTTTCACGGAACACTGAAGCTTTCTTT.

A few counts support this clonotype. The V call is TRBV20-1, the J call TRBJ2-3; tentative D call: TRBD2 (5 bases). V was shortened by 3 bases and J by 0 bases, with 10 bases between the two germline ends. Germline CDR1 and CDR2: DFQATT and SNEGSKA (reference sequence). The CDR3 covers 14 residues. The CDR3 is CSASSGGSTDTQYF. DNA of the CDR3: TGCAGTGCTAGCTCGGGCGGGAGCACAGATACGCAGTATTTT.

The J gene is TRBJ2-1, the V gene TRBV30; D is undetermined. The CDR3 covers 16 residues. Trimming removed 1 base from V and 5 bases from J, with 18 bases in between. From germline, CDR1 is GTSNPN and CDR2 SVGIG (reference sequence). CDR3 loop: CAWSAPRTSRNNEQFF. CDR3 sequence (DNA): TGTGCCTGGAGTGCGCCTCGGACCAGTCGGAACAATGAGCAGTTCTTC.

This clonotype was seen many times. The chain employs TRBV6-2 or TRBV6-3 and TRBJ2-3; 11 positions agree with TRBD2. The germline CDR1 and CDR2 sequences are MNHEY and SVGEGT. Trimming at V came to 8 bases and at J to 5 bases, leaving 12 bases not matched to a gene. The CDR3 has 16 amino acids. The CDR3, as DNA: TGTGCCAGCGCCAGACGGCTAGCGGGAGGAGGAGATACGCAGTATTTT. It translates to CASARRLAGGGDTQYF.

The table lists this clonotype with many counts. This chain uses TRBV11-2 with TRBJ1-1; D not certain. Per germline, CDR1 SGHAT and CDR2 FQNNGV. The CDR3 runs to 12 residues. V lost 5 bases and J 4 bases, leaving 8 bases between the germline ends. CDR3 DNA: TGTGCCAGCAGCATCGGGCCCACTGAAGCTTTCTTT. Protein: CASSIGPTEAFF.

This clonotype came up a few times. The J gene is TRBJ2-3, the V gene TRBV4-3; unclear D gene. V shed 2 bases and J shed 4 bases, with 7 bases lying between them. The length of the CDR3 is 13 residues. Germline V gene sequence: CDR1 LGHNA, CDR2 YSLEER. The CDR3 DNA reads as TGCGCCAGCAGCCAATTCGCCGCAGATACGCAGTATTTT. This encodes CASSQFAADTQYF.